Listed below are T cell receptor beta chains from one sample, sequenced in a study of shared clonotypes between healthy human individuals. The protocol was immunoSEQ multiplex PCR, while the TCRdb copy is restricted to in-frame clones and leaves out a portion. The table lists about 380,000 clones, approximately 96% of them singletons. Sequencing input: memory CD8+ T cells sorted from blood. All receptors derive from a man in his thirties or forties in good health. Each CDR3 is given with its conserved first and last residue. The D gene is left open where the match is weak. For some rows the clone size is stated as once, few or many, or as a class when expanded; others skip it.

J: TRBJ1-4; D: -; size: -; V: TRBV28; DNA: TGTGCCAGCAGTTTAGTGGACACCGGAAAAGAAAAACTGTTTTTT; CDR3: CASSLVDTGKEKLFF
J: TRBJ1-1; D: -; size: -; V: TRBV9; DNA: TGTGCCAGCAGCGTAGGGGGCATCCTGAACACTGAAGCTTTCTTT; CDR3: CASSVGGILNTEAFF
J: TRBJ2-1; D: TRBD2; size: -; V: TRBV18; DNA: TGTGCCAGCTCACCATACGCTAGCGGTCACAATGAGCAGTTCTTC; CDR3: CASSPYASGHNEQFF
J: TRBJ1-3; D: -; size: once; V: TRBV28; DNA: TGTGCCAGCAGAACCCCAAGCTCTGGAAACACCATATATTTT; CDR3: CASRTPSSGNTIYF
J: TRBJ2-2; D: -; size: -; V: TRBV5-6; DNA: TGTGCCAGCAACCGAGATCAGGGGACATTGAACACCGGGGAGCTGTTTTTT; CDR3: CASNRDQGTLNTGELFF
J: TRBJ2-1; D: TRBD2; size: -; V: TRBV27; DNA: TGTGCCAGCAGTTTGTCAGCGGGAGGATACAATGAGCAGTTCTTC; CDR3: CASSLSAGGYNEQFF
J: TRBJ2-7; D: TRBD2; size: -; V: TRBV30; DNA: TGTGCCTGGAGTGTCTCTAGCGGATACTACGAGCAGTACTTC; CDR3: CAWSVSSGYYEQYF
J: TRBJ2-4; D: -; size: -; V: TRBV5-1; DNA: TGCGCCAGCAGCTTGGCCGATGGGGGTGACATTCAGTACTTC; CDR3: CASSLADGGDIQYF
J: TRBJ2-2; D: TRBD1; size: -; V: TRBV10-3; DNA: TGTGCCATCAGTGCGACAGGGGGCTCCGGGGAGCTGTTTTTT; CDR3: CAISATGGSGELFF
J: TRBJ2-1; D: -; size: -; V: TRBV2; DNA: TGTGCCAGCAGTGGGGACTTCAACAATGAGCAGTTCTTC; CDR3: CASSGDFNNEQFF
J: TRBJ1-5; D: -; size: -; V: TRBV27; DNA: TGTGCCAGCAGTTGGCAGGGTAACAATCAGCCCCAGCATTTT; CDR3: CASSWQGNNQPQHF